A selection of T cell receptor beta chains follows, all from one sample in a study of molecular identifiers for immune sequencing clone quantification. TCRdb processed the PCR reads anew with MiXCR; each CDR3 protein has one entry. This table has 20,000 or so distinct CDR3 sequences, roughly 22% appearing once. Sequences were obtained from naive CD8+ T cells from blood, with Jurkat cell RNA spiked in. These TCRs come from a human donor in good health. Some libraries in this study had Jurkat cell RNA spiked in. Each CDR3 is given with its conserved first and last residue. The order of the fields is J gene, V gene, clone size, D gene, CDR3 length, CDR3 protein, CDR3 DNA. The D gene is left open where the match is weak. The size field is filled for only some rows; it gives once, few, many or a size class.

j_call: TRBJ2-7; v_call: TRBV4-3; clone_size: few; d_call: TRBD1; cdr3_length: 15; cdr3_aa: CASSPYRDRVYEQYF; cdr3_nt: TGCGCCAGCAGCCCCTACCGGGACAGGGTTTACGAGCAGTACTTC
j_call: TRBJ2-2; v_call: TRBV13; clone_size: many; d_call: TRBD2; cdr3_length: 15; cdr3_aa: CASSFSTGGTGELFF; cdr3_nt: TGTGCCAGCAGCTTCTCAACGGGAGGGACCGGGGAGCTGTTTTTT
j_call: TRBJ2-2; v_call: TRBV4-3; clone_size: many; d_call: NA; cdr3_length: 17; cdr3_aa: CASSPFHTGGPPGELFF; cdr3_nt: TGCGCCAGCAGCCCCTTTCATACCGGGGGACCCCCCGGGGAGCTGTTTTTT
j_call: TRBJ1-2; v_call: TRBV7-9; clone_size: many; d_call: NA; cdr3_length: 12; cdr3_aa: CASSLGLLGYTF; cdr3_nt: TGTGCCAGCAGTTTGGGACTGCTTGGCTACACCTTC
j_call: TRBJ2-3; v_call: TRBV7-9; clone_size: many; d_call: TRBD2; cdr3_length: 17; cdr3_aa: CASSLDGLAGFTDTQYF; cdr3_nt: TGTGCCAGCAGCTTAGACGGACTAGCGGGATTCACAGATACGCAGTATTTT
j_call: TRBJ2-7; v_call: TRBV15; clone_size: NA; d_call: NA; cdr3_length: 15; cdr3_aa: CATSRDRAPGVEQYF; cdr3_nt: TGTGCCACCAGCAGAGATCGGGCACCAGGGGTCGAGCAGTACTTC
j_call: TRBJ2-7; v_call: TRBV15; clone_size: medium-sized; d_call: NA; cdr3_length: 12; cdr3_aa: CATSRDGYEQYF; cdr3_nt: TGTGCCACCAGCAGAGATGGCTACGAGCAGTACTTC
j_call: TRBJ1-6; v_call: TRBV4-3; clone_size: few; d_call: NA; cdr3_length: 16; cdr3_aa: CASSQDPLQFNSPLHF; cdr3_nt: TGCGCCAGCAGCCAAGATCCCCTACAGTTTAATTCACCCCTCCACTTT
j_call: TRBJ2-2; v_call: TRBV27; clone_size: many; d_call: TRBD2; cdr3_length: 16; cdr3_aa: CASSLGLAMNTGELFF; cdr3_nt: TGTGCCAGCAGTTTGGGACTAGCGATGAACACCGGGGAGCTGTTTTTT
j_call: TRBJ2-7; v_call: TRBV2; clone_size: many; d_call: NA; cdr3_length: 13; cdr3_aa: CASRAGSYYEQYF; cdr3_nt: TGTGCCAGCAGGGCCGGGAGTTACTACGAGCAGTACTTC
j_call: TRBJ1-2; v_call: TRBV9; clone_size: NA; d_call: NA; cdr3_length: 15; cdr3_aa: CASSVGRRDNYGYTF; cdr3_nt: TGTGCCAGCAGCGTAGGTCGCAGGGATAACTATGGCTACACCTTC
j_call: TRBJ2-1; v_call: TRBV4-3; clone_size: medium-sized; d_call: NA; cdr3_length: 15; cdr3_aa: CASSPEKGIHNEQFF; cdr3_nt: TGCGCCAGCAGCCCAGAAAAGGGAATCCACAATGAGCAGTTCTTC
j_call: TRBJ1-1; v_call: TRBV7-6; clone_size: many; d_call: NA; cdr3_length: 12; cdr3_aa: CASSPGSTEAFF; cdr3_nt: TGTGCCAGCAGCCCAGGGAGCACTGAAGCTTTCTTT
j_call: TRBJ2-7; v_call: TRBV5-1; clone_size: medium-sized; d_call: NA; cdr3_length: 14; cdr3_aa: CASSLDYSDYEQYF; cdr3_nt: TGCGCCAGCAGCTTGGATTATAGCGACTACGAGCAGTACTTC
j_call: TRBJ2-1; v_call: TRBV5-5; clone_size: many; d_call: NA; cdr3_length: 12; cdr3_aa: CASSFTGEEQFF; cdr3_nt: TGTGCCAGCAGCTTCACGGGCGAAGAGCAGTTCTTC